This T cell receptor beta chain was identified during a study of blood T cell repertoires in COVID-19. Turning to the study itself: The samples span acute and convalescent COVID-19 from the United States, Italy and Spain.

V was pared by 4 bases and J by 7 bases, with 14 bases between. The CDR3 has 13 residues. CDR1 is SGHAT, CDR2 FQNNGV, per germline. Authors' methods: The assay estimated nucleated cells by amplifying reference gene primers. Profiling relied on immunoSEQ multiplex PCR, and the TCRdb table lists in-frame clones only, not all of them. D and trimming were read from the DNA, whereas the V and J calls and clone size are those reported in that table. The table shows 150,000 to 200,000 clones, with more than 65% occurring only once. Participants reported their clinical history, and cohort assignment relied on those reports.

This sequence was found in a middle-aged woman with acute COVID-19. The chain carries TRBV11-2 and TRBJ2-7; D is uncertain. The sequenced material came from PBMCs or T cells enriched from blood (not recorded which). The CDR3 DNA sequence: TGTGCCAGCAGCTCCCTCGGAGTCGGGGAGCAGTACTTC. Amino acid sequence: CASSSLGVGEQYF.